The 5 T cell receptor beta chains below come from one sample, sequenced in a study of blood T cell repertoires in COVID-19. The table came from immunoSEQ multiplex PCR; TCRdb's copy has only in-frame clones and leaves some out. Among about 140,000 clones, 80% to 90% were seen once, and the ten largest hold 3% to 3.5%. What was sequenced was PBMCs or T cells enriched from blood (not recorded which). Receptor source: a woman aged 45-59 years with acute COVID-19.

The chain couples TRBV7-9 to TRBJ1-3; tentative D call: TRBD1 (5 bases). Germline assignment: CDR1 SEHNR and CDR2 FQNEAQ (reference sequence). The ends were cut back, 1 base at V and 1 base at J, with 11 bases in the middle. The CDR3 has 16 amino acids. The CDR3 loop is CASSLGQPGSGNTIYF. The CDR3 DNA reads as TGTGCCAGCAGCTTAGGACAGCCCGGATCTGGAAACACCATATATTTT.

This chain uses TRBV6-5 with TRBJ1-2, with D perhaps TRBD1 (5 bases). V dropped 8 bases and J dropped 7 bases, with 14 bases sitting between them. Germline V gene sequence: CDR1 MNHEY, CDR2 SVGAGI. The CDR3 spans 12 residues. The DNA for the CDR3 is TGTGCCAGCGTGGCAGGGAATTCTGGCTACACCTTC. Protein sequence: CASVAGNSGYTF.

The rearrangement joins TRBV6-5 to TRBJ1-2; D ambiguous. Germline CDR1 is MNHEY and CDR2 is SVGAGI. Deletions cut 7 bases from V and 5 bases from J, with 14 bases between. The CDR3 is 13 residues long. The CDR3 region has the DNA TGTGCCAGCACCTCGACGGACTTTTATGGCTACACCTTC. This gives the protein CASTSTDFYGYTF.

The genes are TRBV7-2 and TRBJ2-3; D gene unclear. V shed 2 bases and J shed 14 bases, with 17 bases lying between them. Germline CDR1 reads SGHTA; CDR2 reads FQGNSA. CDR3 length: 13 residues. CDR3 DNA sequence: TGTGCCAGCAGCTTAATGCCAGACTCCACCACGTATTTT. Its translation is CASSLMPDSTTYF.

In its sample, this clone was seen once. The V and J genes are TRBV5-1 and TRBJ1-4; 7 bases line up with TRBD1. The CDR3 length is 18 residues. After removal of 0 bases from V and 4 bases from J, the junction contained 12 bases not matched to a gene. The V gene's germline CDR1 is SGHRS and CDR2 YFSETQ. The CDR3 nucleotides are TGCGCCAGCAGCTTGGACCCAACAGGGGCGCGGGTTAATGAAAAACTGTTTTTT. This gives the protein CASSLDPTGARVNEKLFF. The full variable domain, in which reference TRBV5-1 and TRBJ1-4 provide the parts outside the CDR3, is KAGVTQTPRYLIKTRGQQVTLSCSPISGHRSVSWYQQTPGQGLQFLFEYFSETQRNKGNFPGRFSGRQFSNSRSEMNVSTLELGDSALYLCASSLDPTGARVNEKLFFGSGTQLSVL.